The entry that follows covers one T cell receptor beta chain sequence. The data were obtained in a study of blood T cell repertoires in COVID-19. Turning to the study itself: PBMCs, B-cell-depleted T cells, or T cells were the source of the cDNA or gDNA that made up the material.

Assay used: immunoSEQ multiplex PCR; TCRdb lists only in-frame clones, some missing. The sample lists roughly 68,000 clones; about 88% were seen once. Trimming took 7 bases from V and 0 from J, leaving 22 bases between them. This CDR3 is 17 amino acids long. Germline CDR1 and CDR2: SGHAT and FQNNGV. Everyone who took part was about 18 to 90 years old, and they came from about 25 US areas. Donors were grouped by their self-reported clinical history. What was sequenced was PBMCs or T cells enriched from blood (not recorded which). The V gene is TRBV11-2, the J gene TRBJ2-7, with a tentative D call TRBD1 (5 bases). The source of this sequence is a woman in her forties who had recovered from COVID-19. CDR3 coding DNA: TGTGCCAGCACTCTATCCTACCAGGGCTACGGCTCCTACGAGCAGTACTTC. This codes for CASTLSYQGYGSYEQYF.